This TCR beta chain was profiled in a study of Ad26.COV2.S vaccination and SARS-CoV-2 variants. Study-level background: Once or twice, 56 days apart, Ad26.COV2.S was delivered intramuscularly. General study findings and limits: Compared with placebo recipients, vaccine recipients had higher spike-specific TCR breadth.

Treatment in this sample: around 19 received Ad26.COV2.S at low or high dose, single or two shots; about 5 received placebo; per-sample allocation not given. The samples date from day 63 after the first vaccine or placebo injection. Ad26 vector vaccine expressed Wuhan-strain SARS-CoV-2 spike. Of note for this clone: What it binds is unknown.

Using immunoSEQ multiplex PCR, the repertoire was profiled, and TCRdb retains in-frame clones only, with some absent. The sample consists of some 480,000 clones, 87% of them appearing once. Specimen: peripheral blood, collected in a trial of Ad26.COV2.S vaccine versus placebo. The TCR originated in a person between 18 and 65 years old who received the Ad26.COV2.S COVID-19 vaccine or a placebo.

The CDR3 DNA sequence: TGTGCCAGCAGTCCGTGGGACAGGCGGGGAGCTAATGAAAAACTGTTTTTT. Translation: CASSPWDRRGANEKLFF. The chain employs TRBV11-3 and TRBJ1-4; 8 bases fit TRBD1. V was clipped by 6 bases and J by 3 bases; unmatched bases: 12. Germline V gene sequence: CDR1 SGHNT, CDR2 YENEEA. The CDR3 consists of 17 residues.